Listed here are 2 T cell receptor beta chains from one sample, sequenced in a study of blood T cell repertoires in COVID-19. Produced via immunoSEQ multiplex PCR; TCRdb's table is partial and in-frame only. The repertoire consists of under 70,000 clones, with about 91% occurring once and the leading ten covering approximately 7.6%. Material: peripheral blood. The receptors originated from a woman in her fifties or sixties with active or convalescent COVID-19.

The V gene is TRBV5-1, the J gene TRBJ2-2; perhaps TRBD1 as D (6 bases). Germline lookup yields CDR1 SGHRS and CDR2 YFSETQ. The CDR3 totals 15 residues. The germline V and J ends were trimmed by 1 base and 3 bases, with 10 bases remaining between them. In DNA, the CDR3 is TGCGCCAGCAGCTTGAGATCAGGGGACACCGGGGAGCTGTTTTTT. Translated: CASSLRSGDTGELFF.

The DNA for the CDR3 is TGCGCCAGCAGCCAGAGTCTAGCGGGGGCCAACGTCCTGACTTTC. This sequence encodes CASSQSLAGANVLTF. The chain uses TRBV4-3 and TRBJ2-6; possible D gene TRBD2, 6 bases. The CDR3 totals 15 residues. V shed 3 bases and J shed 4 bases, with 10 bases lying between them. Germline loops: CDR1 LGHNA, CDR2 YSLEER.